A selection of T cell receptor beta chains follows, all from one sample in a study of T cells in Graves' hyperthyroidism and ophthalmopathy. TCRdb reprocessed the multiplex PCR reads via MiXCR and lists one record per CDR3 protein. The table lists under 400,000 distinct CDR3 sequences, roughly 15% of them singletons. The specimen was blood. The receptor source for this set is a woman aged 55-70 years with Graves' ophthalmopathy. CDR3s include the opening cysteine and the closing phenylalanine or tryptophan. A row's size may be missing; if present it is once, few, many or a size class.

TRBJ2-7,TRBV7-2,many,CASTYGSGRAGEQYF
TRBJ2-3,TRBV6-1,many,CASSAGATDTQYF
TRBJ2-7,TRBV11-2,many,CASSLGTGSYEQYF
TRBJ1-2,TRBV9,few,CASTENPGDYGYTF
TRBJ2-7,TRBV11-2,many,CASSLDDAPRGSYEQYF
TRBJ2-2,TRBV29-1,-,CSGSRSSTGELFF
TRBJ2-5,TRBV5-1,-,CASSIGRLGGETQYF
TRBJ1-6,TRBV28,many,CASTGANNSPLHF
TRBJ2-6,TRBV9,-,CASSATSGTGANVLTF
TRBJ2-2,TRBV4-1,-,CASSQRQGTANPGELFF
TRBJ1-6,TRBV2,-,CASSSRLDNSPLHF
TRBJ1-2,TRBV2,-,CATTAPERYGYTF
TRBJ1-2,TRBV28,few,CASSWTSGYTF
TRBJ1-4,TRBV10-3,few,CAISESKRGEATNEKLFF
TRBJ2-2,TRBV3-1,few,CASSHPAERTGELFF
TRBJ2-2,TRBV4-2,few,CASSQEENTGELFF
TRBJ1-5,TRBV12-3/TRBV12-4,few,CASRSSSNQPQHF
TRBJ2-3,TRBV29-1,many,CSVGLAGGRDTQYF
TRBJ2-3,TRBV2,many,CASSEGDRTQYF
TRBJ2-2,TRBV29-1,few,CSVESARTNTGELFF
TRBJ2-2,TRBV24-1,few,CATSRTLGGLAGELFF
TRBJ2-1,TRBV6-1,many,CASSGGTYYNEQFF
TRBJ1-6,TRBV16,-,CASSRQGGSNSPLHF
TRBJ1-5,TRBV28,many,CASSLVSGNQPQHF
TRBJ2-7,TRBV7-2,many,CASSLGFSYEQYF
TRBJ2-5,TRBV5-1,-,CASGGLAGRWETQYF
TRBJ2-5,TRBV28,many,CASGTLETQYF
TRBJ1-1,TRBV20-1,many,CSARDQGRDTEAFF
TRBJ1-2,TRBV28,many,CASSSQALYYGYTF
TRBJ2-7,TRBV6-5,many,CASSYDRGHEQYF
TRBJ2-1,TRBV19,-,CASSPLPILAGGKYNEQFF
TRBJ2-3,TRBV27,many,CASSFLGLADPDTQYF
TRBJ2-2,TRBV4-1,few,CASSQGVGANTGELFF
TRBJ2-1,TRBV20-1,few,CSAREEGGRELRSYNEQFF
TRBJ2-3,TRBV11-2,-,CASSLSPGGGADTQYF
TRBJ2-7,TRBV20-1,-,CSARGVYEQYF
TRBJ1-1,TRBV10-3,-,CASQGGGTEAFF
TRBJ2-1,TRBV2,many,CASSDLSSGRGYNEQFF
TRBJ2-7,TRBV5-1,many,CASSLVGTGDSSSEQYF
TRBJ2-5,TRBV20-1,many,CSVPRYREAKTQYF
TRBJ2-7,TRBV3-1,many,CASSQEASVAYEQYF